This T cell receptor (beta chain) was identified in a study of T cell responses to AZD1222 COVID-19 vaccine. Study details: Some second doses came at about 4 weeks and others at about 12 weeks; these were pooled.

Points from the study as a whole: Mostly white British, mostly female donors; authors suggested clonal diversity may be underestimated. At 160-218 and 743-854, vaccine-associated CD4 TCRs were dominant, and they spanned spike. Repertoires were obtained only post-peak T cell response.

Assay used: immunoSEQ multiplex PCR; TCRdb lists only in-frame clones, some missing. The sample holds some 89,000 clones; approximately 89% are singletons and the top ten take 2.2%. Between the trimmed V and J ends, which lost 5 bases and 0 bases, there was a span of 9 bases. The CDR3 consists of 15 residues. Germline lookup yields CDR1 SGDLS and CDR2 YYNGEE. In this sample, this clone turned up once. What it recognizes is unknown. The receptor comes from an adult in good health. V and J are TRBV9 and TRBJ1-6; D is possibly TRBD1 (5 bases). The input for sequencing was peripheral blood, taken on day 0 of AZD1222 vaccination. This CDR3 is CASRRGSSYNSPLHF. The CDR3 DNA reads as TGTGCCAGCAGGCGGGGGAGCTCCTATAATTCACCCCTCCACTTT.